Listed below are T cell receptor beta chains from one sample, sequenced in a study of brain T cells in children with intractable seizures. Measured with immunoSEQ multiplex PCR; TCRdb has only the in-frame clones, and not every one. The sample yields 60,000 to 85,000 clones, about 93% seen once. The input for sequencing was peripheral blood, taken at surgery. The receptors were gathered from a boy in the first two years of life with tuberous sclerosis and intractable seizures. Each CDR3 is given without its conserved first and last residue.

j_call: TRBJ2-2
v_call: TRBV7-8
cdr3_length: 13
cdr3_aa: ASRPTSGSTGELF

j_call: TRBJ2-1
v_call: TRBV13
cdr3_length: 16
cdr3_aa: ASSFSPVLAGGRNEQF

j_call: TRBJ2-1
v_call: TRBV29-1
cdr3_length: 16
cdr3_aa: SVIGQGGLAGGRYEQF

j_call: TRBJ1-1
v_call: TRBV19
cdr3_length: 11
cdr3_aa: ASSWTGNTEAF

j_call: TRBJ2-7
v_call: TRBV9
cdr3_length: 12
cdr3_aa: ASSLTGGSYEQY

j_call: TRBJ2-3
v_call: TRBV4-1
cdr3_length: 16
cdr3_aa: ASSPGLAGALYTDTQY

j_call: TRBJ1-2
v_call: TRBV7-9
cdr3_length: 14
cdr3_aa: ASSFYPDMNVYGYT

j_call: TRBJ1-4
v_call: TRBV18
cdr3_length: 15
cdr3_aa: ASSPSVLRGGAEKLF

j_call: TRBJ2-7
v_call: TRBV14
cdr3_length: 13
cdr3_aa: ASSHITGGGYEQY

j_call: TRBJ2-2
v_call: TRBV18
cdr3_length: 15
cdr3_aa: ASSPGQGAANTGELF

j_call: TRBJ1-2
v_call: TRBV7-2
cdr3_length: 13
cdr3_aa: ASSSKRGISYGYT

j_call: TRBJ2-1
v_call: TRBV29-1
cdr3_length: 11
cdr3_aa: SVETSGSYEQF

j_call: TRBJ2-7
v_call: TRBV11-3
cdr3_length: 11
cdr3_aa: ASSFSNSYEQY

j_call: TRBJ1-1
v_call: TRBV10-3
cdr3_length: 10
cdr3_aa: AIREVWTEAF

j_call: TRBJ1-3
v_call: TRBV18
cdr3_length: 14
cdr3_aa: ASSPMGQGSGNTIY

j_call: TRBJ1-2
v_call: TRBV13
cdr3_length: 14
cdr3_aa: ASSLLQGLVNYGYT

j_call: TRBJ2-5
v_call: TRBV9
cdr3_length: 13
cdr3_aa: ASTPRQGPAETQY

j_call: TRBJ1-5
v_call: TRBV4-1
cdr3_length: 15
cdr3_aa: ASSQDRRAGRNQPQH

j_call: TRBJ1-5
v_call: TRBV28
cdr3_length: 9
cdr3_aa: ASSLDQPQH

j_call: TRBJ2-2
v_call: TRBV13
cdr3_length: 11
cdr3_aa: ASCRLNTGELF

j_call: TRBJ1-3
v_call: TRBV28
cdr3_length: 17
cdr3_aa: ASKLWDRGPELPGNTIY

j_call: TRBJ2-2
v_call: TRBV11-3
cdr3_length: 13
cdr3_aa: ASSSVAGEGGELF

j_call: TRBJ1-2
v_call: TRBV27
cdr3_length: 14
cdr3_aa: ASSQSREEGLYGYT

j_call: TRBJ1-1
v_call: TRBV23-1
cdr3_length: 12
cdr3_aa: ASRKQGQNTEAF

j_call: TRBJ2-1
v_call: TRBV19
cdr3_length: 14
cdr3_aa: ASSKGQGDSYNEQF

j_call: TRBJ2-5
v_call: TRBV19
cdr3_length: 11
cdr3_aa: ASSITGKETQY

j_call: TRBJ1-1
v_call: TRBV11-2
cdr3_length: 15
cdr3_aa: ASSPWTLGHGLLEAF

j_call: TRBJ1-2
v_call: TRBV6-5
cdr3_length: 12
cdr3_aa: ASTSRAGFYGYT

j_call: TRBJ1-2
v_call: TRBV2
cdr3_length: 12
cdr3_aa: ASTPMGGPGSYT

j_call: TRBJ2-5
v_call: TRBV30
cdr3_length: 9
cdr3_aa: AWSVQETQY

j_call: TRBJ2-1
v_call: TRBV3-1/TRBV3-2
cdr3_length: 14
cdr3_aa: ASSQRRGSSYNEQF

j_call: TRBJ2-5
v_call: TRBV6-5
cdr3_length: 9
cdr3_aa: ASNRGETQY

j_call: TRBJ1-6
v_call: TRBV28
cdr3_length: 12
cdr3_aa: ASSPDGLRAPLH

j_call: TRBJ2-2
v_call: TRBV25-1
cdr3_length: 15
cdr3_aa: ASSDPGGITNTGELF

j_call: TRBJ1-4
v_call: TRBV29-1
cdr3_length: 13
cdr3_aa: SAGTGGATNEKLF

j_call: TRBJ2-1
v_call: TRBV20-1
cdr3_length: 9
cdr3_aa: SAPDYNEQF

j_call: TRBJ2-2
v_call: TRBV9
cdr3_length: 14
cdr3_aa: ASSLTSGGYTGELF

j_call: TRBJ2-2
v_call: TRBV4-1
cdr3_length: 13
cdr3_aa: ASSQDGGGPGELF

j_call: TRBJ2-7
v_call: TRBV30
cdr3_length: 10
cdr3_aa: AWSVRGYEQY

j_call: TRBJ1-2
v_call: TRBV9
cdr3_length: 13
cdr3_aa: ASSVGQGANYGYT

j_call: TRBJ1-3
v_call: TRBV6-5
cdr3_length: 11
cdr3_aa: ASRTGSGNTIY